The clone carrying this T cell receptor (beta chain) appeared a single time. What it recognizes is unknown. These data belong to a study of shared clonotypes between healthy human individuals. Study-wide background: Used for every donor were three CD4 naive, three CD4 memory, two CD8 naive and one CD8 memory plate.

The CDR3 is made up of 14 amino acids. Germline V gives CDR1 SQVTM, CDR2 ANQGSEA. Trimming removed 7 bases at V and 4 bases at J, with 19 bases between. Study-wide results and limits: Depth of sequencing was expected to influence donor clonotype sharing. Larger estimated richness was generally recorded for naive subsets relative to memory subsets.

The authors loaded 200 ng DNA, 30,000 to 35,000 T cell genomes, into sorted-subset replicate PCRs. Method: immunoSEQ multiplex PCR; TCRdb's copy keeps in-frame clones and lacks some. The table includes about 2.4 million clones, 90% to 95% detected once. Material: naive CD4+ T cells sorted from blood. Subset here: CD45RA+ positively selected. The V and J genes are TRBV29-1 and TRBJ1-1, with D unresolved. The TCR was taken from a man younger than 30 in good health. The CDR3 DNA reads TGCAGCGCGAGGCAAGTGGGGTGGGGCACTGAAGCTTTCTTT. Residues: CSARQVGWGTEAFF.